The 28 T cell receptor beta chains below all came from one sample that was sequenced in a study of blood T cell repertoires in COVID-19. Sequencing used immunoSEQ multiplex PCR; TCRdb keeps in-frame clones, though not all of them. Among 100,000 to 150,000 clones listed, 85% to 90% were seen once. The sample consisted of peripheral blood. The receptor set was obtained from a man aged 50 to 60 with active or convalescent COVID-19.

The chain joins TRBV6-4 to TRBJ1-1; D uncertain. The germline V and J ends were trimmed by 4 bases and 4 bases, with 13 bases remaining between them. The germline V gene encodes CDR1 MRHNA and CDR2 SNTAGT. The CDR3 consists of 14 residues. The CDR3 is CASSAEVSSTEAFF. The CDR3 bases are TGTGCCAGCAGTGCAGAGGTCTCGAGCACTGAAGCTTTCTTT.

This clone has a handful of counts. The genes are TRBV5-1 and TRBJ2-1; unclear D gene. This CDR3 has 15 residues. The germline V and J ends were trimmed by 8 bases and 0 bases, with 15 bases remaining between them. Germline assignment: CDR1 SGHRS and CDR2 YFSETQ. The CDR3 loop is CASKKEPGSYNEQFF. In nucleotides, the CDR3 is TGCGCCAGTAAAAAGGAACCAGGCTCCTACAATGAGCAGTTCTTC.

The chain joins TRBV4-2 to TRBJ2-7, with D possibly being TRBD2 (6 bases). CDR1 LGHNA and CDR2 YNFKEQ come from the germline V gene. V was cut by 3 bases and J by 0 bases, with 15 bases left in between. The CDR3 is 16 amino acids. The CDR3 nucleotides read TGTGCCAGCAGCCAGTCTAGCGAACTCCTCTCCTACGAGCAGTACTTC. Its translation: CASSQSSELLSYEQYF.

This clone was seen once. V gene TRBV6-2 or TRBV6-3 combines with J gene TRBJ2-2; TRBD1 matches at 10 bases. J gave up 7 bases and V 2 bases, and 7 bases lay outside the gene matches. The CDR3 length is 16 residues. Germline CDR1 reads MNHEY; CDR2 reads SVGEGT. The chain's CDR3 is CASSYRTGGGNGELFF. The CDR3, as DNA: TGTGCCAGCAGTTACCGGACAGGGGGAGGGAACGGGGAGCTGTTTTTT.

The chain joins TRBV19 to TRBJ1-2; D possibly corresponds to TRBD1 (6 bases). The V end lost 6 bases, the J end lost 7 bases, and 27 bases lay between the germline ends. This CDR3 has 17 residues. Germline-derived CDR1 and CDR2 are LNHDA and SQIVND (reference sequence). CDR3 nucleotide sequence: TGTGCCAGTAGGGGGGCCAATACGGGACAACCAACGGGTGGCTACACCTTC. Protein sequence: CASRGANTGQPTGGYTF.

This clone occurred once. The gene calls are TRBV5-4 and TRBJ2-1; TRBD2 aligns across 9 bases. V dropped 1 base and J dropped 9; count of bases not matched to a gene: 11. The CDR3 totals 16 residues. Germline CDR1 SGHNT, CDR2 YYREEE (reference sequence). CDR3 protein: CASSLPHPSGVGEQFF. DNA for the CDR3: TGTGCCAGCAGCTTGCCCCATCCTAGCGGGGTGGGTGAGCAGTTCTTC.

On this clone: The junction departs from germline at one end; a sequencing error may be responsible. The sample contains more than one DNA sequence encoding this CDR3. The V gene is TRBV9, the J gene TRBJ2-3, with 8 bases matching TRBD2. The CDR3 sequence is 12 residues long. Germline V CDR1 and CDR2: SGDLS, YYNGEE. The CDR3 DNA follows: TGTGCTAGCAGCTTAGCGGGGGATACGCAGTATTTT. This sequence encodes CASSLAGDTQYF.

The genes are TRBV4-1 and TRBJ2-1, with 13 bases that match TRBD2. The germline gives CDR1 MGHRA, CDR2 YSYEKL. J was trimmed by 9 bases and V by 6 bases; bases with no gene match: 5. The CDR3 consists of 14 residues. The CDR3 region has the DNA TGCGCCAGCAGTCGGACTAGCGGGAGCTCTGAGCAGTTCTTC. As protein: CASSRTSGSSEQFF.

The chain uses TRBV11-2 and TRBJ2-5; 12 bases map to TRBD2. This CDR3 is 15 amino acids long. The ends lost 3 bases at V and 5 bases at J; junction bases unmatched: 4. CDR1 is SGHAT and CDR2 is FQNNGV in the germline V gene. CDR3 region: CASSFLAGGPETQYF. Written as DNA, the CDR3 is TGTGCCAGCAGCTTCCTAGCGGGGGGGCCGGAGACCCAGTACTTC.

This clone appeared a single time. The V call is TRBV6-5, the J call TRBJ2-7, with TRBD2 matching 7 bases. Germline values: CDR1 MNHEY, CDR2 SVGAGI. Losses at the gene ends were 6 bases for V and 5 bases for J; bases not matched to a gene: 4. This CDR3 region has 12 residues. CDR3 sequence: CASRKTSDEQYF. The CDR3 DNA reads as TGTGCCAGCAGGAAAACTAGCGACGAGCAGTACTTC.

This clone has a single count. The gene calls are TRBV6-6 and TRBJ2-7, with 8 bases fitting TRBD2. V was pared by 8 bases and J by 2 bases, with 17 bases of the junction left unmatched. CDR1 MNHNY and CDR2 SVGAGI come from the germline V gene (reference sequence). The CDR3 has 17 amino acids. The CDR3 sequence is CASGQGFTGTRAYEQYF. Here the CDR3 DNA reads TGTGCCAGCGGTCAGGGTTTTACCGGGACTAGAGCCTACGAGCAGTACTTC.

This clone is a singleton in its sample. The chain joins TRBV27 to TRBJ1-5; 9 nucleotides align to TRBD1. Germline CDR1 is MNHEY and CDR2 is SMNVEV (reference sequence). This CDR3 is built from 14 residues. The V gene end was trimmed by 5 bases and the J gene end by 2 bases; junction bases not matched to a gene: 1. CDR3 region: CASSTGGRNQPQHF. CDR3 sequence (DNA): TGTGCCAGCAGTACAGGGGGCCGCAATCAGCCCCAGCATTTT.

The chain couples TRBV10-3 to TRBJ2-3; 8 bases match TRBD1. After removal of 6 bases from V and 2 bases from J, the junction contained 7 bases not matched to a gene. Looked up from germline, CDR1 is ENHRY and CDR2 is SYGVKD. This CDR3 region has 15 residues. The DNA of the CDR3 is TGTGCCATCAGGGGGACAGGCGAGGTCACAGATACGCAGTATTTT. It encodes CAIRGTGEVTDTQYF.

The rearrangement links TRBV5-1 to TRBJ2-2; 10 bases align to TRBD1. Germline CDR1 and CDR2: SGHRS and YFSETQ. V trimming: 5 bases; J trimming: 7 bases; junction bases outside the gene matches: 8. The CDR3 spans 15 residues. DNA for the CDR3: TGCGCCAGCAGTTCCCGACAGGGGGCGGTCGGGGAGCTGTTTTTT. This sequence encodes CASSSRQGAVGELFF.

This chain links TRBV29-1 with TRBJ2-1; weak D call: TRBD2 (5 bases). Germline assignment: CDR1 SQVTM and CDR2 ANQGSEA. The CDR3 has 12 residues. V lost 4 bases and J 8 bases, leaving 12 bases between the germline ends. The CDR3 region has the DNA TGCAGCGTTGTATTAACTAGTCATGAGCAGTTCTTC. Translating gives CSVVLTSHEQFF.

V is TRBV19 and J is TRBJ1-2, with D unclear. This CDR3 contains 12 residues. CDR1 LNHDA and CDR2 SQIVND come from the germline V gene (reference sequence). The V and J ends lost 7 bases and 7 bases respectively, with 13 bases between them. This CDR3 is CASISTGGGYTF. Written as DNA, the CDR3 is TGTGCCAGTATCTCAACCGGCGGTGGCTACACCTTC.

The chain employs TRBV5-6 and TRBJ2-5; tentative D call: TRBD1 (6 bases). The CDR3 has 12 residues. With 8 bases removed from V and 5 bases from J, the gap between germline ends came to 13 bases. Germline V CDR1 and CDR2: SGHDT, YYEEEE. CDR3 DNA sequence: TGTGCCAGTAAGACAGGCGCCGAGACCCAGTACTTC. As protein: CASKTGAETQYF.

The chain combines TRBV29-1 with TRBJ2-3, with 10 bases aligning to TRBD1. This CDR3 is built from 13 residues. V was clipped by 7 bases and J by 1 base; unmatched bases: 2. Germline values: CDR1 SQVTM, CDR2 ANQGSEA. The CDR3 region is CSATGGGTDTQYF. The DNA for the CDR3 is TGCAGCGCGACAGGGGGCGGCACAGATACGCAGTATTTT.

V usage is TRBV28 and J usage is TRBJ1-2; D gene unclear. There are 12 residues in the CDR3. Trimming removed 6 bases from V and 4 bases from J, with 9 bases in between. CDR1 and CDR2 (germline): MDHEN, SYDVKM. CDR3 sequence reads: CASRGTPYGYTF. The CDR3 bases are TGTGCCAGCAGGGGCACCCCCTATGGCTACACCTTC.

The CDR3 sequence is CSVDKLDRGPTEAFF. CDR3 DNA: TGCAGCGTTGATAAGTTAGACAGGGGGCCCACTGAAGCTTTCTTT. The chain uses TRBV29-1 and TRBJ1-1, with TRBD1 matching over 10 bases. CDR1 SQVTM and CDR2 ANQGSEA come from the germline V gene. This CDR3 comprises 15 residues. J was trimmed by 4 bases and V by 3 bases; bases with no gene match: 8.

The chain couples TRBV24-1 to TRBJ2-3, with 8 bases lining up with TRBD1. The CDR3 is 16 residues long. CDR1 and CDR2 from the germline V gene are KGHDR and SFDVKD. J was trimmed by 2 bases and V by 4 bases; bases with no gene match: 7. CDR3 protein: CATSDRLDRATDTQYF. In DNA form, the CDR3 reads TGTGCCACCAGTGACCGACTGGACAGGGCCACAGATACGCAGTATTTT.

The CDR3 protein is CASSLALTSPTQYF. The DNA for the CDR3 is TGTGCCAGCAGCTTAGCCCTAACTAGTCCTACGCAGTATTTT. J is TRBJ2-3 and V is TRBV11-2; the D gene is possibly TRBD2 (5 bases). The CDR3 length is 14 residues. The V end was cut by 1 base, the J end by 8 bases, with 13 bases between. The germline V gene encodes CDR1 SGHAT and CDR2 FQNNGV. The full variable domain, rest sourced from reference TRBV11-2 and TRBJ2-3, is EAGVAQSPRYKIIEKRQSVAFWCNPISGHATLYWYQQILGQGPKLLIQFQNNGVVDDSQLPKDRFSAERLKGVDSTLKIQPAKLEDSAVYLCASSLALTSPTQYFGPGTRLTVL.

This clone was recorded only once. This sequence joins TRBV12-3 or TRBV12-4 and TRBJ2-1, with D uncertain. CDR3 length equals 11 residues. Trimming shortened V by 5 bases and J by 6 bases, and 5 bases separated the two germline ends. The CDR3 region is CASSARNEQFF. The CDR3 coding sequence is TGTGCCAGCAGTGCGCGCAATGAGCAGTTCTTC.

The CDR3 DNA reads TGCAGTGCTCACAAGTCCTACGAGCAGTACTTC. Protein sequence: CSAHKSYEQYF. The V and J genes are TRBV20-1 and TRBJ2-7, with D unclear. CDR1 and CDR2 (germline): DFQATT, SNEGSKA (reference sequence). The CDR3 has 11 residues. Trimming removed 5 bases at V and 1 base at J, with 6 bases between.

The chain uses TRBV4-1 and TRBJ1-1, with 8 bases aligning to TRBD1. J gave up 4 bases and V 3 bases, and 4 bases lay outside the gene matches. Germline values: CDR1 MGHRA, CDR2 YSYEKL. CDR3 size: 14 residues. CDR3 region: CASSHNRGGTEAFF. The CDR3 DNA reads as TGCGCCAGCAGCCATAACAGGGGGGGCACTGAAGCTTTCTTT.

The J gene is TRBJ2-3, the V gene TRBV27, with D possibly TRBD1 on 6 matching bases. This CDR3 comprises 16 residues. CDR1 and CDR2 from the germline V gene are MNHEY and SMNVEV (reference sequence). Between the trimmed V and J ends, which lost 4 bases and 2 bases, there was a span of 16 bases. The CDR3 coding sequence is TGTGCCAGCAGTTCACCGCAGGGGTCGTACACAGATACGCAGTATTTT. Translating gives CASSSPQGSYTDTQYF.

Remarks on this clone: The sample has other DNA sequences that encode this CDR3 too. V usage is TRBV5-5 and J usage is TRBJ1-5; 7 bases agree with TRBD1. The CDR3 totals 14 residues. V gave up 1 base and J gave up 2 bases; unmatched junction bases: 0. Per the germline V gene, CDR1 is SGHKS and CDR2 is YYEKEE (reference sequence). CDR3 in DNA: TGTGCCAGCAGCTTGACAGGGGGCAATCAGCCCCAGCATTTT. Translated: CASSLTGGNQPQHF.

The genes are TRBV27 and TRBJ2-1; 11 bases line up with TRBD2. Germline CDR1 reads MNHEY; CDR2 reads SMNVEV (reference sequence). J lost 3 bases, V lost 6 bases, and 7 bases had no gene match. The CDR3 has 16 residues. The CDR3 DNA reads TGTGCCAGCAGCAAAATAGCGGGAGGGAACTACAATGAGCAGTTCTTC. Protein product: CASSKIAGGNYNEQFF.